This passage covers 13 T cell receptor beta chains from one sample sequenced in a study of CD8 T cells in ankylosing spondylitis. MiXCR was run by TCRdb on the 5' RACE reads, yielding one entry per CDR3 protein. The sample consists of about 130,000 distinct CDR3 sequences, about a tenth of them appearing once. Sequences were obtained from blood, either unsorted or a sorted T cell fraction (not recorded which). These receptors came from a male donor with ankylosing spondylitis or in good health (not recorded which).

With respect to this clonotype: A much larger clone lies one base from this, so it may be a read error. It is likely a read error, because the conserved phenylalanine at the end of the CDR3 is missing. CDR3 in amino acids: CASSQAKNEQFI. CDR3 in DNA: TGCGCCAGCAGCCAAGCGAAGAATGAGCAGTTCATC. V gene TRBV4-3 combines with J gene TRBJ2-1, with D unclear. Per germline, CDR1 LGHNA and CDR2 YSLEER. The CDR3 totals 12 residues. V lost 1 base, J lost 7 bases, and 5 bases lay in between.

This clonotype was seen many times. The J gene is TRBJ2-1, the V gene TRBV20-1; the D call may be TRBD1 or TRBD2 (6 bases each). V was clipped by 2 bases and J by 7 bases, with 18 bases between them. Germline V gene lookup returns CDR1 DFQATT and CDR2 SNEGSKA (reference sequence). The CDR3 has 15 residues. The CDR3, as DNA: TGCAGTGCTAGAAGGGGGGAAGGCTCTCGGAATGAGCAGTTCTTC. This translates into CSARRGEGSRNEQFF.

This clonotype was counted ten times or more. The chain links TRBV20-1 to TRBJ2-2, with TRBD2 matching over 7 bases. The CDR3 runs to 14 residues. Germline values: CDR1 DFQATT, CDR2 SNEGSKA (reference sequence). After removal of 4 bases from V and 1 base from J, the junction contained 3 bases not matched to a gene. The CDR3 sequence is CSATSGGNTGELFF. CDR3 in DNA: TGCAGTGCTACTAGCGGAGGGAACACCGGGGAGCTGTTTTTT.

This clonotype was counted ten times or more. This chain connects TRBV6-5 to TRBJ2-2; 9 bases line up with TRBD2. V lost 0 bases to trimming and J lost 2 bases; unmatched junction nucleotides: 4. The CDR3 consists of 17 residues. CDR1 is MNHEY and CDR2 is SVGAGI in the germline V gene. CDR3: CASSYSASGVNTGELFF. CDR3 nucleotides: TGTGCCAGCAGTTACTCGGCTAGCGGGGTTAACACCGGGGAGCTGTTTTTT.

This clonotype came up many times. The V gene is TRBV30, the J gene TRBJ2-7; no firm D call. This CDR3 is built from 16 residues. V lost 2 bases, J lost 2 bases, and 19 bases lay in between. CDR1 GTSNPN and CDR2 SVGIG come from the germline V gene (reference sequence). The CDR3 DNA sequence: TGTGCCTGGAGTTATCAACAGTTATACCGTGCCTACGAGCAGTACTTC. This encodes CAWSYQQLYRAYEQYF.

This clonotype showed up many times. The rearrangement uses TRBV12-3 or TRBV12-4 and TRBJ1-5, with D unclear. V lost 3 bases to trimming and J lost 2 bases, with 5 bases between them. CDR3 length: 13 amino acids. This CDR3 is CASSFGRNQPQHF. The CDR3 DNA reads TGTGCCAGCAGTTTTGGGCGCAATCAGCCCCAGCATTTT.

This clonotype was seen ten or more times. This chain uses TRBV20-1 with TRBJ2-4; tentatively, D is TRBD1 (6 bases). V was pared by 5 bases and J by 9 bases, with 23 bases between. This CDR3 has 15 amino acids. Germline V gives CDR1 DFQATT, CDR2 SNEGSKA (reference sequence). CDR3 DNA: TGCAGTGCTGCTCAAGTAGGACAGACCTCGGTCATTCAGTACTTC. It specifies CSAAQVGQTSVIQYF.

This clonotype was seen only a few times. V usage is TRBV5-1 and J usage is TRBJ2-7; 14 positions agree with TRBD2. V was pared by 3 bases and J by 1 base, with 3 bases of the junction left unmatched. The CDR3 runs 16 residues. Germline CDR1 and CDR2: SGHRS and YFSETQ. The CDR3 DNA follows: TGCGCCAGCAGCTCCCGACTAGCGGGAGGGTCCTACGAGCAGTACTTC. Translated, it gives CASSSRLAGGSYEQYF.

This clonotype was observed a few times. V is TRBV27 and J is TRBJ1-5; perhaps TRBD1 as D (6 bases). Looked up from germline, CDR1 is MNHEY and CDR2 is SMNVEV (reference sequence). The CDR3 has 15 amino acids. V was cut by 5 bases and J by 1 base, with 12 bases left in between. Written as DNA, the CDR3 is TGTGCCAGCAGTCCTCGAGGGGGGAGCAATCAGCCCCAGCATTTT. Translation: CASSPRGGSNQPQHF.

In its sample, this clonotype was seen many times. This chain uses TRBV29-1 with TRBJ2-1; D gene uncertain. With 1 base removed from V and 2 bases from J, the gap between germline ends came to 15 bases. Germline loops: CDR1 SQVTM, CDR2 ANQGSEA. This CDR3 has 16 amino acids. The CDR3 DNA is TGCAGCGTTGAAGTTGCCGCGTTTCGTCCCTACAATGAGCAGTTCTTC. This codes for CSVEVAAFRPYNEQFF.

The chain employs TRBV6-1 and TRBJ1-5, with D possibly being TRBD1 (5 bases). CDR1 and CDR2 (germline): MNHNS, SASEGT. The CDR3 spans 13 residues. V lost 5 bases to trimming and J lost 1 base, with 6 bases between them. CDR3 loop: CASSPGSNQPQHF. For the CDR3, the DNA is TGTGCCAGCAGTCCAGGGAGCAATCAGCCCCAGCATTTT.

The chain combines TRBV12-3 or TRBV12-4 with TRBJ1-3, with D hard to call. V was cut by 11 bases and J by 4 bases, with 30 bases left in between. The CDR3 is 18 amino acids. CDR3 sequence (DNA): TGTGCCTGCTGTCCGCCGGTGGAAGCCTCTCATCCGGGAAACACCATATATTTT. This translates into CACCPPVEASHPGNTIYF.

This clonotype has ten or more counts. The rearrangement links TRBV7-2 to TRBJ1-2; unclear D gene. CDR3 length: 15 residues. V lost 2 bases, J lost 8 bases, and 18 bases lay in between. Germline V gives CDR1 SGHTA, CDR2 FQGNSA. The CDR3 region is CASSLLGGGSGGYTF. In DNA form, the CDR3 reads TGTGCCAGCAGCTTATTGGGAGGAGGAAGTGGAGGCTACACCTTC.